Listed here is a single T cell receptor (beta chain). Its target antigen remains unknown. The record has no base qualities; no much larger clone is one base away. The sample belongs to a study of blood T cell repertoires in COVID-19 (TCRdb year 2020). In the study overall: Collaborator samples came from the United States, Italy and Spain and covered acute and convalescent phases of COVID-19. The prospective study material was composed of cDNA or gDNA derived from T cells, B-cell-depleted T cells, or PBMCs. Deeply sampled blood TCRbeta repertoires from subjects exposed to, actively infected with, or recovered from COVID-19 were included in the dataset. The repertoires were released in a freely available public database intended as a resource for research on the immune response to SARS-CoV-2. The samples were drawn from two sources: the first 160 participants of the ongoing ImmuneRACE study, and 1,254 subjects contributed by 6 global collaborators. Sample metadata almost always included a de-identified subject ID, COVID-19 status, age in years and sex. Where HLA class I and class II types were available, the types were taken from metadata supplied by the sample provider, not from assay-based typing.

CDR1 and CDR2, per the germline V gene, are SGHTA and FQGNSA. V loses 1 base, J loses 3 bases, and the germline ends lie 10 bases apart. There are 14 amino acids in the CDR3, from cysteine to phenylalanine inclusive. Only the CDR3 part of the read is kept: 42 bases, read in frame from the first base. Broader findings and caveats from the paper: Clinical and demographic metadata were provided uncurated, with the amount varying by source and participant.

Whole blood was collected in K2EDTA tubes by collaborating institutions according to the institutions' own protocols. For TCRbeta analysis, collaborator samples were shipped as frozen whole blood, as isolated PBMCs, or as DNA extracted from either sample type. The immunoSEQ Assay, a bias-controlled multiplex PCR, was used to amplify TCRbeta CDR3 regions from genomic DNA. In the source study's methods: The number of nucleated cells in each sample was estimated from the amplification of reference gene primers within the assay. To quantify the absolute abundance of each unique TCRbeta CDR3 rearrangement, sequence reads were collapsed and filtered. For each sample, productive Simpson clonality was calculated by taking the square root of Simpson's diversity index across productive rearrangements. The immuneACCESS repertoire file appears here via TCRdb, limited to in-frame rearrangements. These files lack a portion of the clones; in checked studies, under half of the deficit traces to unresolved V genes, and the cause of the others is not known. Clone size and the V and J calls come from that table; the DNA yielded D and trimming. The sample profile shows a few hundred thousand clones; about four fifths of them were found once. Clones ranked in the top ten supply more than 9% of the sample.

The rearrangement joined TRBV7-2 to TRBJ2-7; matching of 5 bases hints at TRBD1 as the D gene. This TCR came from a woman aged 80 or over with acute or convalescent COVID-19. The specimen was peripheral blood. The DNA sequence follows: TGTGCCAGCAGCTTAGGAATCAGGGACTACGAGCAGTACTTC. Translated, this is CASSLGIRDYEQYF.